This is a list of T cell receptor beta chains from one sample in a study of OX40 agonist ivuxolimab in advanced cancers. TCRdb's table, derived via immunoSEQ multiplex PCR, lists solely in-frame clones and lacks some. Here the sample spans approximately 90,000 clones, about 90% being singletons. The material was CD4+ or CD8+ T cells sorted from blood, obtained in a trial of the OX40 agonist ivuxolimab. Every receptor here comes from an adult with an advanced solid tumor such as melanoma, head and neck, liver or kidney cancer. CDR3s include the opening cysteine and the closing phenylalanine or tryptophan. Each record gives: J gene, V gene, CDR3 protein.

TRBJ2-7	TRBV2	CASSEQGSSYEQYF
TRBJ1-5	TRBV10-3	CAISGTENQPQHF
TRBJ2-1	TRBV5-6	CASSFTGGGSSHNEQFF
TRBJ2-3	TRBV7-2	CASSLKTTHPQYF
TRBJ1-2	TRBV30	CAWSDGTSRYTF
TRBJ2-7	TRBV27	CASGTGAGISEQYF
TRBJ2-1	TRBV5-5	CASSSSGATDEQFF
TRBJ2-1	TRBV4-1	CASSQGTEYNEQFF
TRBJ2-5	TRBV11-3	CASSLVGDSFQETQYF
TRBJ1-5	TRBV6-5	CASSYVQGQGNQPQHF